This T cell receptor (beta chain) originates from a study of cytomegalovirus exposure and HLA in healthy donors (dated by TCRdb to 2016 to 2017). Concerning the study at large: According to an earlier analysis of 587 of the donors, 200 million or so T cells yielded 100 million or so unique TCR beta sequences and around 300 Gb of sequence data. The T cell repertoires of 550 to 850 subjects were profiled by immunosequencing and related to cytomegalovirus serostatus. In addition to the first cohort of approximately 670 subjects, a separate validation cohort of under 150 different subjects was used. The aim of the study was to test whether cataloging public T cell receptors could identify signatures of past pathogen exposure. A later genetic analysis used genome-wide SNP genotypes for about 55% of the 666 donors, treating that subset as a discovery cohort. Of the roughly 400 genotyped donors, around 81% fell in the genetic ancestry cluster associated with self-reported Caucasian donors. About 320 gigabases of sequencing data and 78 million or so unique TCR sequences were included in an early release covering 500 to 750 HLA-typed donors. Every discovery cohort repertoire had been produced on one sequencing platform. Rather than using new phenotypic data, the later analysis identified candidate immune exposures from TCR beta sequences and from how often those sequences occurred across donors. Typing coverage varied by locus: about 620-630 donors for A, B, C, DRB1 and DQB1; some 520 for DQA1; approximately 570 for DPA1; 450 to 480 for DPB1. Donor age, sex, ethnicity and CMV serostatus were compiled together with the repertoire data. In an earlier analysis of over 550 of the donors, high-throughput TCR beta sequencing was used to judge whether each TCR beta V gene segment behaved as functional or pseudogenic. HLA typing covered class I and class II loci at four-digit resolution. Roughly five DR-DQ haplotypes were handled as single units for association and clustering because linkage in the cohort was strong. To predict cytomegalovirus infection status, the study brought together high-throughput TCR immunosequencing, statistical association of individual TCRs with disease status, and machine learning. To study patterns of TCR occurrence, a later analysis re-analyzed previously published TCR beta repertoires from hundreds of donors and added high-resolution HLA genotyping. Among around 400 genotyped donors of the cohort, an average of around 250,000 unique TCR beta nucleotide sequences was sequenced per donor, of which approximately 19% were non-productive.

Libraries were made using the immunoSEQ multiplex PCR assay. For the multiplex PCR, a mixture combining 60 forward primers for TCR Vbeta segments and 13 reverse primers for TCR Jbeta segments was used. The CDR3 region of rearranged TCR beta genes was amplified from genomic DNA with a multiplex PCR assay. On the Illumina HiSeq System, the amplified TCR beta libraries were sequenced as 87-base-pair reads. From the authors' description of their analysis: A later analysis tallied roughly 78 million unique TCR beta chains across the 600 to 700 repertoires, and around 10 million of those chains were shared by two or more donors. Raw reads were error-corrected and collapsed into unique sequences by a nearest-neighbor algorithm in which closely related sequences were merged to remove PCR and sequencing errors. Alignment of CDR3 sequences to IMGT reference sequences was used to assign V, D and J gene segments. For a sequence to be retained, at least a six-nucleotide match to both a V gene segment and a J gene segment was required. A rearrangement counted as productive if the CDR3 had no stop codons and remained in frame with V and J, and every other rearrangement counted as non-productive. Following IMGT convention, CDR3 was defined as the stretch from the second conserved V-encoded cysteine to the conserved J-encoded phenylalanine. Sequences without an unambiguous match to a single V gene segment were excluded from the earlier analysis of about 630 of the donors. In an earlier analysis of about 590 of the donors, a V segment was called functional when productive rearrangements were above 56.7%, and segregating when the standard deviation between donors exceeded 5%. A statistical classification framework was built for diagnosing cytomegalovirus status from the catalog of TCR beta chain sequences. A later analysis assigned V and J genes by comparing TCR nucleotide sequences with IMGT/GENE-DB human TR gene sequences. In a later analysis, CDR3 sequences and most-parsimonious VDJ recombination scenarios were assigned using the TCRdist pipeline. In a later analysis, each TCR beta chain was defined by its CDR3 amino acid sequence together with its V-gene family, and reads without a unique V-gene family were excluded. As a way to deal with suspected cross-contamination and a sequencing artifact, a later analysis dropped roughly 600 nucleotide sequences that were highly shared and had low generation probability. In a later analysis, a clonal expansion index for each public chain was calculated from normalized within-repertoire ranks of inferred template counts. In a later analysis, generation probabilities were computed using a VDJ recombination model fitted to out-of-frame rearrangements, and the results were checked against IGoR. In a later analysis, TCR-TCR, TCR-HLA and TCR-CMV co-occurrence was scored with hypergeometric tests, and a repertoire-size bias correction was applied to TCR pairs. False discovery rates were estimated in a later analysis by permuting HLA or CMV assignments 20 times. In a later analysis, co-occurring TCRs were grouped with DBSCAN, and TCRdist sequence similarity was added when clustering was performed within HLA-allele-positive subsets. Co-occurrence clustering excluded repertoires with fewer than 30,000 or more than 120,000 public chains, plus five with anomalous nucleotide sharing. TCRdb stores this immuneACCESS table with in-frame sequences only. Part of the clones is absent; in the studies checked, under half of the shortfall reflects unresolved V genes, and no reason is known for the rest. V and J calls plus clone size are reproduced from that table; the DNA served to infer D and trimming. This sample lists roughly 150,000 clones; around 80% were detected once. The leading ten clones occupy 2.3% of the sample.

What the study reported, not specific to this receptor: A further reported finding was that TCR beta sequences accurately predicted the HLA-A and HLA-B alleles for most subjects in the first cohort. Several of the top co-occurrence clusters appeared to be linked to parvovirus B19, influenza, CMV and Epstein-Barr virus, according to a later analysis. Most CMV-associated TCR beta chains appeared to be HLA-restricted in a later analysis, and the HLA associations seemed to be driven largely by CMV exposure. The authors suggested that the approach could potentially be extended to other disease states and immunological phenotypes. Some IMGT-functional V segments, including TRBV6-2 and TRBV6-3, could not be told apart with the 87-base-pair reads, so those segments were excluded. A cluster of highly shared sequence variants was judged likely to represent a technical artifact of the sequencing pipeline. Over 15 rarely observed V segments, including chromosome 9 orphons, were excluded from the earlier analysis of about 610 of the donors because counts were too low. In an earlier analysis of 500 to 650 of the donors, most TCR beta V segments appeared in productive rearrangements about 90% or about 30% of the time, broadly matching IMGT annotations. When HLA alleles, especially DR and DQ, strongly co-occurred, TCR associations were difficult to assign to individual alleles. Compared with the roughly 670-donor mean, donors in an Asian-associated ancestry cluster had fewer N-insertions in productive TCRs, according to a later genetic analysis. Across donors, most TCR sequences were observed very rarely, whereas some public TCRs were present in many individuals. A later genetic analysis associated a missense DCLRE1C variant with V-gene and J-gene trimming of TCR beta chains, and an independent cohort replicated the association. Immune exposure information for the cohort was limited to CMV serostatus. According to a later analysis, TCR association rates differed among HLA loci, with DRB1 alleles showing the most associated TCRs and HLA-C alleles showing the fewest. Compared with equally common non-associated chains, HLA-associated TCR beta chains in a later analysis were more clonally expanded and had lower generation probabilities. In vitro tests confirmed that a few of the cytomegalovirus-associated TCR beta chains recognize cytomegalovirus antigens. A later analysis associated 15,000 or so TCR beta sequences with specific HLA alleles at a false discovery rate of 0.05. The study gave a list of under 200 TCR beta chains associated with cytomegalovirus. This cohort had only TCR beta chains sequenced, and the lack of alpha or paired-chain data limited which features could be detected. Linkage disequilibrium might explain the correlated functional status among segregating V segments, but an unknown experimental factor could not be ruled out. The presence/absence analyses assumed that sequencing depth was roughly uniform across donors, and that assumption may not be true. HLA typing was unavailable for some donors at each locus, so association tests used only the typed subset. The classifier was reported to diagnose cytomegalovirus status with high specificity and sensitivity in both the original cohort and the validation cohort.

This clone was detected only a few times. Its antigen has not been determined. Base qualities are missing; no much larger clone stands one base away. There are 15 amino acids in the CDR3, from cysteine to phenylalanine inclusive. Just the 45-base CDR3 DNA is kept, in frame starting at base 1. According to the germline V gene, CDR1 reads SNHLY and CDR2 reads FYNNEI. For this chain, trimming is 7 bases at the V end and 3 bases at the J end, and the number of junction bases without a gene match is 10. The cohort was made up of approximately 670 healthy bone marrow donors. At the time of sampling, all cohort members were nominally healthy, though unrecorded immune exposures were likely present. The donor was CMV seronegative and belonged to the group of over 300 seronegative cohort members. Every donor gave a peripheral blood sample, and the peripheral blood mononuclear cells from that sample were used for TCR beta sequencing. Genomic DNA extraction from the blood cell samples was performed with the Qiagen DNeasy Blood Extraction Kit.

The TCR originated in a male donor in good health and CMV-seronegative. The chain couples TRBV2 to TRBJ2-7; 9 bases in between match TRBD1. The specimen sequenced was PBMCs. The CDR3 loop reads CASKTGGLRNYEQYF. The DNA is as follows: TGTGCCAGCAAGACAGGGGGATTACGGAACTACGAGCAGTACTTC.